The rows below give T cell receptor beta chains drawn from one sample of a study of memory CD4+ T cells and cytomegalovirus serostatus. Assay: immunoSEQ multiplex PCR; the TCRdb copy retains only in-frame clones and omits some. The sample has 38,000 or so clones, 75% to 85% seen once; the top ten hold approximately 0.8%. Sample: memory CD4+ T cells from blood. All receptors derive from an adult in good health and CMV-seronegative. CDR3s include the opening cysteine and the closing phenylalanine or tryptophan. Each record gives: V gene, J gene, clone size, D gene, CDR3 length, CDR3 protein, CDR3 DNA. The D gene is left open where the match is weak. Size values are once, few and many counts, or a class for expanded clones, and some rows have none.

>TRBV18|TRBJ1-5|few|.|14
CASSPEGSNQPQHF
TGTGCCAGCTCACCAGAAGGAAGCAATCAGCCCCAGCATTTT
>TRBV28|TRBJ2-7|.|.|14
CASSSMDNSYEQYF
TGTGCCAGCAGTTCGATGGACAACTCCTACGAGCAGTACTTC
>TRBV7-3|TRBJ1-2|.|.|13
CASSPKVGGGYTF
TGTGCCAGCAGCCCGAAGGTCGGGGGGGGCTACACCTTC
>TRBV18|TRBJ1-2|once|.|14
CASSPPGGLSGYTF
TGTGCCAGCTCACCCCCCGGCGGGTTGAGTGGCTACACCTTC
>TRBV7-3|TRBJ2-2|few|TRBD2|16
CASSKGRGANTGELFF
TGTGCCAGCAGCAAAGGTCGGGGGGCGAACACCGGGGAGCTGTTTTTT
>TRBV9|TRBJ2-3|.|TRBD1|15
CASSAQGGASDTQYF
TGTGCCAGCAGCGCACAAGGGGGCGCATCTGATACGCAGTATTTT
>TRBV14|TRBJ1-1|.|.|8
CASSLLTF
TGTGCCAGCAGCCTACTTACCTTT
>TRBV19|TRBJ2-5|.|.|13
CASQGGRWETQYF
TGTGCCAGCCAGGGTGGGCGGTGGGAGACCCAGTACTTC
>TRBV18|TRBJ2-3|.|TRBD2|16
CASSRLSGVKADTQYF
TGTGCCAGCTCAAGGTTGAGCGGGGTCAAAGCAGATACGCAGTATTTT
>TRBV19|TRBJ1-5|few|.|16
CASSKIGNPGNQPQHF
TGTGCCAGTAGTAAGATTGGAAATCCGGGCAATCAGCCCCAGCATTTT
>TRBV5-4|TRBJ2-5|few|.|13
CASSLATEETQYF
TGTGCCAGCAGCCTCGCGACAGAAGAGACCCAGTACTTC
>TRBV5-1|TRBJ2-2|.|TRBD1|15
CASSRDRVNTGELFF
TGCGCCAGCAGCCGGGACAGGGTGAACACCGGGGAGCTGTTTTTT
>TRBV2|TRBJ1-3|.|.|14
CASSEGAGFGTIYF
TGTGCCAGCAGTGAGGGGGCAGGGTTTGGCACCATATATTTT
>TRBV7-2|TRBJ2-7|.|TRBD2|18
CASSLTPSGSGGAGEQYF
TGTGCCAGCAGCTTAACCCCTAGTGGTAGCGGGGGGGCCGGCGAGCAGTACTTC
>TRBV11-1|TRBJ2-3|.|.|11
CASSSTDTQYF
TGTGCCAGCAGTAGTACAGATACGCAGTATTTT
>TRBV30|TRBJ1-5|.|.|15
CAWSSVGRNNQPQHF
TGTGCCTGGAGTTCGGTCGGAAGAAACAATCAGCCCCAGCATTTT
>TRBV7-3|TRBJ2-1|.|TRBD2|14
CASSLMAGDNEQFF
TGTGCCAGCAGCTTAATGGCGGGGGATAATGAGCAGTTCTTC
>TRBV11-3|TRBJ2-1|few|TRBD1|15
CASSLTGGVYNEQFF
TGTGCCAGCAGTTTGACAGGGGGAGTCTACAATGAGCAGTTCTTC
>TRBV7-6|TRBJ1-6|.|.|15
CASSPEPGKNSPLHF
TGTGCCAGCAGCCCCGAACCCGGGAAGAATTCACCCCTCCACTTT
>TRBV7-3|TRBJ2-2|once|TRBD2|15
CASSLAGGPPRELFF
TGTGCCAGCAGCTTAGCGGGGGGCCCTCCGCGGGAGCTGTTTTTT
>TRBV6-6|TRBJ1-3|.|.|12
CASSLTGNTIYF
TGTGCCAGCAGTCTTACAGGAAACACCATATATTTT
>TRBV19|TRBJ1-6|.|.|14
CASRNGWGVSPLHF
TGTGCCAGCAGAAATGGATGGGGGGTTTCACCCCTCCACTTT
>TRBV11-1|TRBJ2-6|.|.|15
CASSLEGLGANVLTF
TGTGCCAGCAGCTTAGAAGGACTTGGGGCCAACGTCCTGACTTTC
>TRBV2|TRBJ2-2|.|.|15
CATRRGTVNTGELFF
TGTGCCACGCGCCGCGGGACAGTGAACACCGGGGAGCTGTTTTTT
>TRBV7-6|TRBJ2-3|.|TRBD2|16
CASSLRGTSVADTQYF
TGTGCCAGCAGCTTAAGGGGGACTAGCGTTGCAGATACGCAGTATTTT
>TRBV11-2|TRBJ2-1|.|TRBD2|15
CASSLGRGSYNEQFF
TGTGCCAGCAGTTTGGGGCGGGGGAGCTACAATGAGCAGTTCTTC
>TRBV11-1|TRBJ2-1|.|.|17
CASSLLAGWESGNEQFF
TGTGCCAGCAGCTTATTAGCAGGGTGGGAGTCTGGCAATGAGCAGTTCTTC
>TRBV11-2|TRBJ2-1|.|.|15
CASSLMPHGGNEQFF
TGTGCCAGCAGCTTAATGCCCCACGGAGGCAATGAGCAGTTCTTC
>TRBV19|TRBJ1-5|once|.|13
CASSILGNQPQHF
TGTGCCAGTAGTATATTGGGCAATCAGCCCCAGCATTTT
>TRBV7-3|TRBJ2-5|once|.|14
CASSLGTSQETQYF
TGTGCCAGCAGCTTAGGAACTAGTCAAGAGACCCAGTACTTC
>TRBV25-1|TRBJ1-2|.|.|15
CASSEWGGRDYGYTF
TGTGCCAGCAGTGAATGGGGAGGCAGGGACTATGGCTACACCTTC
>TRBV6-5|TRBJ2-1|.|TRBD2|15
CASRPAGGRGNEQFF
TGTGCCAGCAGGCCTGCGGGGGGGCGGGGAAATGAGCAGTTCTTC
>TRBV2|TRBJ2-3|.|.|14
CAGRGPGAVDTQYF
TGTGCCGGAAGAGGGCCAGGAGCGGTAGATACGCAGTATTTT